Listed here are 30 T cell receptor beta chains from one sample, sequenced in a study of blood T cells in healthy people across ages. PCR was performed a second time for about 7 to 11 cycles using a sample-barcoded 5' primer and a J-beta primer mix. TCRdb reprocessed the 5' RACE reads via MiXCR and lists one record per CDR3 protein. The table has about 1.7 million distinct CDR3 sequences, about 28% seen once. What was sequenced was blood. The origin of the receptors is a woman in her thirties in good health.

The CDR3 DNA sequence: TGTGCCAGCAGCGCCGATACCCCAACAGGGGCCGGTGAGCAGTTCTTC. Translated: CASSADTPTGAGEQFF. V is TRBV9 and J is TRBJ2-1; 7 bases agree with TRBD1. The CDR3 has 16 amino acids. Germline lookup yields CDR1 SGDLS and CDR2 YYNGEE. V was clipped by 3 bases and J by 9 bases; unmatched bases: 15.

V is TRBV5-1 and J is TRBJ2-1, with no clear D. This CDR3 is built from 18 residues. V was clipped by 5 bases and J by 0 bases, with 21 bases between them. Germline V CDR1 and CDR2: SGHRS, YFSETQ. CDR3: CASRKDGSFRSSYNEQFF. In DNA form, the CDR3 reads TGCGCCAGCAGGAAGGACGGCTCATTCCGAAGCTCCTACAATGAGCAGTTCTTC. The full variable domain, rest sourced from reference TRBV5-1 and TRBJ2-1, is KAGVTQTPRYLIKTRGQQVTLSCSPISGHRSVSWYQQTPGQGLQFLFEYFSETQRNKGNFPGRFSGRQFSNSRSEMNVSTLELGDSALYLCASRKDGSFRSSYNEQFFGPGTRLTVL.

Many counts were recorded for this clonotype. The CDR3 region is CASSRRDRGSREQYF. In DNA form, the CDR3 reads TGTGCCAGCAGCAGGCGGGACAGGGGCAGCCGCGAGCAGTACTTC. The V call is TRBV11-2, the J call TRBJ2-7; 10 bases map to TRBD1. CDR3 size: 15 residues. Germline CDR1 and CDR2: SGHAT and FQNNGV. V was pared by 5 bases and J by 6 bases, with 10 bases of the junction left unmatched.

The sample holds a few counts of this clonotype. The chain employs TRBV24-1 and TRBJ1-5; 9 bases align to TRBD1. The CDR3 is 15 residues long. Unmatched junction bases numbered 5, after V lost 6 bases and J lost 3 bases. Germline CDR1 KGHDR, CDR2 SFDVKD. CDR3 DNA sequence: TGTGCCACCAGTAGCGGGACAGGGTTCAATCAGCCCCAGCATTTT. Amino acid sequence: CATSSGTGFNQPQHF.

Note on this clonotype: One junction end does not reproduce the germline sequence, and a read error may be involved. This sequence joins TRBV5-1 and TRBJ2-4; D is possibly TRBD2 (5 bases). The germline gives CDR1 SGHRS, CDR2 YFSETQ. The CDR3 is 14 residues long. DNA of the CDR3: TGCGCCAGCAGCAGGTCGGGAATGAGAAACATACAGTACTTC. Its protein product is CASSRSGMRNIQYF.

This clonotype was recorded many times. The chain has TRBV12-3 or TRBV12-4 and TRBJ2-1, with TRBD2 as a possible D gene (6 bases). This CDR3 has 15 residues. V was shortened by 3 bases and J by 5 bases, with 14 bases between the two germline ends. The CDR3 DNA sequence: TGTGCCAGCAGTTTTGGCGGGGCCGTAAACAATGAGCAGTTCTTC. Translating it yields CASSFGGAVNNEQFF.

This clonotype was detected once. This sequence may be a read error, since a much larger clone differs from it by one base. The rearrangement joins TRBV9 to TRBJ2-1, with 8 bases identical to TRBD2. Losses at the gene ends were 3 bases for V and 13 bases for J; bases not matched to a gene: 12. There are 14 residues in the CDR3. Germline CDR1 reads SGDLS; CDR2 reads YYNGEE. The CDR3 region has the DNA TGTGCCAGCAGCGCGGGTACACTAGCGGAGACCCAGTTCTTC. As protein: CASSAGTLAETQFF.

This clonotype was detected a few times. V gene TRBV20-1 combines with J gene TRBJ2-7; TRBD1 matches at 9 bases. Trimming at V came to 7 bases and at J to 5 bases, leaving 6 bases not matched to a gene. Germline CDR1 is DFQATT and CDR2 is SNEGSKA (reference sequence). The CDR3 spans 12 residues. The chain's CDR3 is CSGAGQGHEQYF. In DNA, the CDR3 is TGCAGTGGTGCGGGACAGGGACACGAGCAGTACTTC.

The chain recombines TRBV7-2 with TRBJ2-7, with D possibly being TRBD2 (5 bases). The germline gives CDR1 SGHTA, CDR2 FQGNSA. The CDR3 totals 15 residues. The germline V and J ends were trimmed by 5 bases and 0 bases, with 14 bases remaining between them. The CDR3 is CASSIGVLPSYEQYF. The CDR3 DNA reads TGTGCCAGCAGCATCGGGGTTTTGCCCTCCTACGAGCAGTACTTC.

As concerns this clonotype: A read error may account for a junction end that differs from germline. The J gene is TRBJ1-2, the V gene TRBV6-6; D gene unclear. CDR1 MNHNY and CDR2 SVGAGI come from the germline V gene (reference sequence). The CDR3 contains 14 residues. CDR3 nucleotide sequence: TGTGCCGGCAGTTACTCCTCGGAAACGGGTAGCTACACCTTC. Protein product: CAGSYSSETGSYTF.

Points on this clonotype: A read error may account for a junction end that differs from germline. This chain links TRBV7-9 with TRBJ2-7; a possible D gene is TRBD1 (5 bases). Germline V CDR1 and CDR2: SEHNR, FQNEAQ (reference sequence). The CDR3 has 14 residues. CDR3 in DNA: TGTGCCGGCAGCGAAACAGGAATTACCCTCGAGCAGTACTTC. Amino acid sequence: CAGSETGITLEQYF.

On this clonotype itself: An end of the junction does not agree with germline; a read error may underlie this. The CDR3 nucleotides are TGTGTCAGCAGCCCATACCGGGGCTATGGCTACACCTTC. This encodes CVSSPYRGYGYTF. This rearrangement joins TRBV9 to TRBJ1-2, with D uncertain. Germline V gives CDR1 SGDLS, CDR2 YYNGEE. The CDR3 has 13 residues.

The chain has TRBV2 and TRBJ2-7, with a weak D call TRBD2 (5 bases). Germline-derived CDR1 and CDR2 are SNHLY and FYNNEI. Trimming pared 4 bases from V and 3 bases from J, leaving 16 bases between. The CDR3 runs to 15 residues. Here the CDR3 DNA reads TGTGCCAGCAGTGCCGGGATTGAACGGGGCTACGAGCAGTACTTC. Translated: CASSAGIERGYEQYF.

The J gene is TRBJ1-1, the V gene TRBV28, with 8 bases that match TRBD1. Germline CDR1 is MDHEN and CDR2 is SYDVKM. V was clipped by 4 bases and J by 8 bases; unmatched bases: 9. The length of the CDR3 is 14 residues. The chain's CDR3 is CASSSRQGSREAFF. For the CDR3, the DNA is TGTGCCAGCAGTTCAAGACAGGGGTCTAGGGAAGCTTTCTTT. Based on the CDR3 plus reference TRBV28 and TRBJ1-1, the full variable domain is DVKVTQSSRYLVKRTGEKVFLECVQDMDHENMFWYRQDPGLGLRLIYFSYDVKMKEKGDIPEGYSVSREKKERFSLILESASTNQTSMYLCASSSRQGSREAFFGQGTRLTVV.

This chain joins TRBV10-3 and TRBJ1-2, with a weak D call TRBD1 (5 bases). V was pared by 2 bases and J by 4 bases, with 14 bases between. CDR1 is ENHRY, CDR2 SYGVKD, per germline. The CDR3 loop spans 15 amino acids. CDR3 in amino acids: CAISEAPQQGYGYTF. In DNA form, the CDR3 reads TGTGCCATCAGTGAGGCCCCGCAGCAGGGCTATGGCTACACCTTC.

The sample holds a few counts of this clonotype. J is TRBJ1-2 and V is TRBV6-6; 7 positions agree with TRBD1. Trimming cost V 6 bases and J 8 bases; bases outside gene matches: 12. CDR3 size: 14 residues. Germline V gene lookup returns CDR1 MNHNY and CDR2 SVGAGI (reference sequence). The CDR3: CASSPRGDLLGYTF. The DNA for the CDR3 is TGTGCCAGCAGCCCCAGGGGGGACCTATTAGGCTACACCTTC.

The chain is built from TRBV5-1 and TRBJ1-1; 8 bases fit TRBD1. CDR1 and CDR2 from the germline V gene are SGHRS and YFSETQ. There are 14 residues in the CDR3. The junction had 5 bases not matched to a gene; V was cut back by 3 bases and J by 4 bases. For the CDR3, the DNA is TGCGCCAGCAGCTCGGGACAGGCCATCACTGAAGCTTTCTTT. As protein: CASSSGQAITEAFF.

J is TRBJ2-7 and V is TRBV7-9; D assignment may be TRBD1 or TRBD2 (5 bases each). The ends were cut back, 5 bases at V and 4 bases at J, with 15 bases in the middle. CDR1 and CDR2 (germline): SEHNR, FQNEAQ (reference sequence). This CDR3 has 14 amino acids. The chain's CDR3 is CASSPGTLIYEQYF. CDR3 nucleotide sequence: TGTGCCAGCAGCCCCGGGACCCTAATTTACGAGCAGTACTTC.

This chain links TRBV6-5 with TRBJ1-3, with TRBD1 identical over 9 bases. This CDR3 region has 17 residues. V was clipped by 2 bases and J by 1 base; unmatched bases: 6. Per the germline V gene, CDR1 is MNHEY and CDR2 is SVGAGI. This chain's CDR3 is CASSYGQGRGSGNTIYF. DNA for the CDR3: TGTGCCAGCAGTTACGGACAGGGGAGAGGGTCTGGAAACACCATATATTTT.

The V and J genes are TRBV14 and TRBJ2-5, with 7 nucleotides matching TRBD2. After removal of 0 bases from V and 4 bases from J, the junction contained 5 bases not matched to a gene. The length of the CDR3 is 15 residues. Germline values: CDR1 SGHDN, CDR2 FVKESK. The CDR3 bases are TGTGCCAGCAGCCAAGATACTAAGCGGGGAGAGACCCAGTACTTC. Protein product: CASSQDTKRGETQYF.

The chain carries TRBV5-1 and TRBJ1-3; 7 nucleotides match TRBD1. The CDR3 loop spans 15 amino acids. J gave up 4 bases and V 4 bases, and 8 bases lay outside the gene matches. Germline lookup yields CDR1 SGHRS and CDR2 YFSETQ. The CDR3 DNA is TGCGCCAGCAGCCGGGGACAGCCGAGCGGAAACACCATATATTTT. It codes for CASSRGQPSGNTIYF.

The rearrangement uses TRBV6-6 and TRBJ2-1; 12 positions agree with TRBD2. CDR3 size: 16 residues. V gave up 8 bases and J gave up 10 bases; unmatched junction bases: 15. Germline CDR1 and CDR2: MNHNY and SVGAGI (reference sequence). CDR3 DNA: TGTGCCAGCGGGCCCTCGCTAGCGGGAGGGCCCTCAGAGCAGTTCTTC. Encoded protein: CASGPSLAGGPSEQFF.

Worth noting for this clonotype: Compared with germline, one end of the junction differs, possibly owing to a read error. The chain carries TRBV12-3 or TRBV12-4 and TRBJ1-1; 10 bases are a match to TRBD1. The CDR3 totals 17 residues. The chain's CDR3 is CASSPDLTGGMNTGAFF. The CDR3 bases are TGTGCCAGCAGTCCCGATCTGACAGGGGGCATGAACACTGGAGCTTTCTTT.

This clonotype was found many times. This chain uses TRBV10-2 with TRBJ2-4; the D gene is possibly TRBD1 (5 bases). From germline, CDR1 is WSHSY and CDR2 SAAADI. This CDR3 contains 12 residues. Trimming took off 4 bases at V and 13 bases at J, with 14 bases between the two ends. CDR3 protein: CASSASTAWQYF. CDR3 bases: TGCGCCAGCAGTGCATCGACAGCTTGGCAGTACTTC.

This clonotype has more than one count but fewer than ten. V usage is TRBV29-1 and J usage is TRBJ2-1; D is possibly TRBD2 (5 bases). Per germline, CDR1 SQVTM and CDR2 ANQGSEA. The CDR3 is 12 amino acids. Trimming cost V 3 bases and J 3 bases, with 6 bases left between them. The CDR3 region has the DNA TGCAGCGTTGACGAGGGCTACAATGAGCAGTTCTTC. Its translation: CSVDEGYNEQFF.

This chain uses TRBV2 with TRBJ2-1, with TRBD2 identical over 7 bases. The length of the CDR3 is 15 residues. The germline V gene has CDR1 SNHLY and CDR2 FYNNEI. Unmatched junction bases numbered 4, after V lost 3 bases and J lost 2 bases. The chain's CDR3 is CASSEGGAPYNEQFF. DNA of the CDR3: TGTGCCAGCAGTGAGGGAGGGGCCCCCTACAATGAGCAGTTCTTC.

Many counts were recorded for this clonotype. The chain links TRBV5-1 to TRBJ2-3; the match to TRBD1 covers 9 bases. The junction had 2 bases not matched to a gene; V was cut back by 0 bases and J by 3 bases. The CDR3 is 15 residues long. Germline assignment: CDR1 SGHRS and CDR2 YFSETQ. The CDR3 DNA reads TGCGCCAGCAGCTTGGGACAGGGGGGGACAGATACGCAGTATTTT. Amino acids: CASSLGQGGTDTQYF.

This clonotype was recorded many times. The CDR3 nucleotides read TGCAGTGCTCTACTACCAGTAACCCAGTACTTC. It encodes CSALLPVTQYF. The V gene is TRBV20-1, the J gene TRBJ2-5, with no clear D. Trimming took 5 bases from V and 8 from J, leaving 12 bases between them. Germline CDR1 and CDR2: DFQATT and SNEGSKA (reference sequence). The CDR3 is made up of 11 amino acids.

The V and J genes are TRBV28 and TRBJ1-2; unclear D gene. This CDR3 has 13 residues. V was shortened by 8 bases and J by 2 bases, with 12 bases between the two germline ends. Germline V gene sequence: CDR1 MDHEN, CDR2 SYDVKM. CDR3 sequence reads: CASLNTLNYGYTF. CDR3 DNA: TGTGCCAGCCTCAATACATTAAACTATGGCTACACCTTC.

This clonotype was counted a few times. V is TRBV29-1 and J is TRBJ1-1; no definite D call. The CDR3 runs to 11 residues. Germline V CDR1 and CDR2: SQVTM, ANQGSEA. V gave up 4 bases and J gave up 7 bases, with 10 bases separating them. The CDR3 region has the DNA TGCAGCGTTGTATACAGCTATGAAGCTTTCTTT. Its translation is CSVVYSYEAFF.